This TCR beta chain was retrieved from a study of regulatory T cells in long-lasting Graves disease. Study-wide background: Treatment with antithyroid drugs for over 5 years, together with positive TSH receptor antibodies, meant persistent Graves' disease.

The time point: persistent/refractory GD, antithyroid drugs over 5 years with positive TRAb. RNA from PBMCs was the source of the TCR library. The authors diagnosed Graves' disease using American Thyroid Association guidelines. Into tubes containing EDTA, 8 to 9 milliliters of peripheral blood were drawn. In the case of this clonotype: Antigen: not known.

Construction of TCR beta libraries relied on iRepertoire HTBI primers and on Arm-PCR targeting CDR3 regions. One entry per CDR3 protein results from TCRdb running MiXCR on the multiplex PCR reads. The profile shows about 470,000 distinct CDR3 sequences, roughly 20% of them singletons. With 0 bases removed from V and 1 base from J, the gap between germline ends came to 10 bases. The CDR3 consists of 15 residues. CDR1 SGHTA and CDR2 FQGTGA come from the germline V gene. Findings of the study overall: TRBV28, TRBJ1-2 and TRBJ2-5 were segments that persistent disease favored.

Source: peripheral blood mononuclear cells (PBMCs), taken when the disease was refractory, from a patient treated with antithyroid drugs. The chain couples TRBV7-3 to TRBJ2-7; weak D call: TRBD1 (6 bases). This receptor was taken from a female donor with Graves disease. This chain's CDR3 is CASSLTVGGSYEQYF. DNA for the CDR3: TGTGCCAGCAGCTTAACGGTAGGGGGTTCCTACGAGCAGTACTTC.